These T cell receptor beta chains were read from a single sample in a study of cytomegalovirus exposure and HLA in healthy donors. The method was immunoSEQ multiplex PCR; TCRdb's version includes in-frame clones alone and lacks a portion of them. Found here are roughly 190,000 clones, about 84% of them singletons; the top ten hold 12% to 15%. Sequenced material: PBMCs. The receptors derive from a woman in her twenties or thirties in good health and CMV-seropositive. Each CDR3 is given with its conserved first and last residue. Each record gives: V gene, clone size, D gene, J gene, CDR3 DNA, CDR3 protein. The D gene is left open where the match is weak. Clone size is given for some rows only: seen once, a few or many times, or a class if the clone is expanded.

V gene: TRBV2; clone size: NA; D gene: NA; J gene: TRBJ1-1; CDR3 DNA: TGTGCCAGACAGTCGAACACTGAAGCTTTCTTT; CDR3 protein: CARQSNTEAFF
V gene: TRBV5-1; clone size: once; D gene: NA; J gene: TRBJ2-1; CDR3 DNA: TGCGCCAGCAGCTCCCTAGCCGGGACTTTTCGCCGCTCCTACAATGAGCAGTTCTTC; CDR3 protein: CASSSLAGTFRRSYNEQFF
V gene: TRBV27; clone size: NA; D gene: NA; J gene: TRBJ1-2; CDR3 DNA: TGTGCCAGCAGCCCTACGGGGGGCTATGGCTACACCTTC; CDR3 protein: CASSPTGGYGYTF
V gene: TRBV7-6; clone size: NA; D gene: NA; J gene: TRBJ2-3; CDR3 DNA: TGTGCCAGCGCCGGGACAGATACGCAGTATTTT; CDR3 protein: CASAGTDTQYF
V gene: TRBV7-2; clone size: NA; D gene: NA; J gene: TRBJ2-7; CDR3 DNA: TGTGCCAGCAGCTCGTTCCCCGGAGGGGCCTACGAGCAGTACTTC; CDR3 protein: CASSSFPGGAYEQYF
V gene: TRBV28; clone size: NA; D gene: TRBD1; J gene: TRBJ2-4; CDR3 DNA: TGTGCCAGCAGTTTGCAGGGGGCATGGGAAAACATTCAGTACTTC; CDR3 protein: CASSLQGAWENIQYF
V gene: TRBV6-5; clone size: NA; D gene: NA; J gene: TRBJ2-3; CDR3 DNA: TGTGCCCTCCGGCAGGGTCCGAGCACAGATACGCAGTATTTT; CDR3 protein: CALRQGPSTDTQYF
V gene: TRBV28; clone size: NA; D gene: TRBD2; J gene: TRBJ2-3; CDR3 DNA: TGTGCCAGCAGTTTATCCCAGGGACTAGCGGGAGGGCTTGGGCCCATACCGCAGTATTTT; CDR3 protein: CASSLSQGLAGGLGPIPQYF
V gene: TRBV28; clone size: once; D gene: TRBD2; J gene: TRBJ2-1; CDR3 DNA: TGTGCCAGCAGTTTACTAGGACTAGCGGGAGAAACCTACAATGAGCAGTTCTTC; CDR3 protein: CASSLLGLAGETYNEQFF
V gene: TRBV7-3; clone size: NA; D gene: TRBD2; J gene: TRBJ2-1; CDR3 DNA: TGTGCCAGCAGCTTCACTAGCGGGAAGGTTTATGAGCAGTTCTTC; CDR3 protein: CASSFTSGKVYEQFF
V gene: TRBV5-6; clone size: NA; D gene: TRBD1; J gene: TRBJ2-1; CDR3 DNA: TGTGCCAGCAGCTTCCTCCGGGACAGGTCCTACAATGAGCAGTTCTTC; CDR3 protein: CASSFLRDRSYNEQFF
V gene: TRBV30; clone size: NA; D gene: NA; J gene: TRBJ1-5; CDR3 DNA: TGTGCCTGGAGTTTACAAAATCAGCCCCAGCATTTT; CDR3 protein: CAWSLQNQPQHF
V gene: TRBV10-1; clone size: few; D gene: TRBD1; J gene: TRBJ1-5; CDR3 DNA: TGCGCCACTCTGAGGGACAGGGGTTTTCAGCCCCAGCATTTT; CDR3 protein: CATLRDRGFQPQHF
V gene: TRBV28; clone size: NA; D gene: NA; J gene: TRBJ2-5; CDR3 DNA: TGTGCCAGCAGGAGTGTCGAGACCCAGTACTTC; CDR3 protein: CASRSVETQYF
V gene: TRBV19; clone size: few; D gene: NA; J gene: TRBJ1-1; CDR3 DNA: TGTGCCAGTAAGGGTAACAGGCAGAACACTGAAGCTTTCTTT; CDR3 protein: CASKGNRQNTEAFF
V gene: TRBV19; clone size: few; D gene: NA; J gene: TRBJ2-7; CDR3 DNA: TGTGCCAGTAGTATCTCTACCTCCTACGAGCAGTACTTC; CDR3 protein: CASSISTSYEQYF
V gene: TRBV5-4; clone size: many; D gene: TRBD2; J gene: TRBJ2-3; CDR3 DNA: TGTGCCAGCAGCCCGGGACTAGCGGCTTCAGATACGCAGTATTTT; CDR3 protein: CASSPGLAASDTQYF
V gene: TRBV5-4; clone size: NA; D gene: NA; J gene: TRBJ2-5; CDR3 DNA: TGTGCCAGCAGCGATAAACAGGGAGCCGAGACCCAGTACTTC; CDR3 protein: CASSDKQGAETQYF
V gene: TRBV30; clone size: NA; D gene: NA; J gene: TRBJ2-2; CDR3 DNA: TGTGCCTGGGGAGGGGGGGGCAGCGGGGAGCTGTTTTTT; CDR3 protein: CAWGGGGSGELFF
V gene: TRBV6-5; clone size: NA; D gene: NA; J gene: TRBJ1-1; CDR3 DNA: TGTGCCAGCAGTGTCCGGGACACTGAAGCTTTCTTT; CDR3 protein: CASSVRDTEAFF
V gene: TRBV10-3; clone size: NA; D gene: NA; J gene: TRBJ2-3; CDR3 DNA: TGTGCCATCGGAACCCGGGGTCCCGATACGCAGTATTTT; CDR3 protein: CAIGTRGPDTQYF
V gene: TRBV29-1; clone size: once; D gene: TRBD1; J gene: TRBJ2-2; CDR3 DNA: TGCAGCACACTACAGGGGAGCACCGGGGAGCTGTTTTTT; CDR3 protein: CSTLQGSTGELFF
V gene: TRBV11-2; clone size: NA; D gene: NA; J gene: TRBJ1-1; CDR3 DNA: TGTGCCAGCAGCTCACCAGAGGGATGGGAAGCTTTCTTT; CDR3 protein: CASSSPEGWEAFF
V gene: TRBV5-4; clone size: NA; D gene: TRBD1; J gene: TRBJ2-7; CDR3 DNA: TGTGCCAGCAGCTTGGTGGGACAGGGGGCTGACGAGCAGTACTTC; CDR3 protein: CASSLVGQGADEQYF
V gene: TRBV2; clone size: NA; D gene: TRBD2; J gene: TRBJ2-7; CDR3 DNA: TGTGCCAGCAGTGAACTAGCGGAGAGCCGTAGGAGCTCCTACGAGCAGTACTTC; CDR3 protein: CASSELAESRRSSYEQYF
V gene: TRBV9; clone size: NA; D gene: NA; J gene: TRBJ1-6; CDR3 DNA: TGTGCCAGCAGCTCGGACAGCCTCAGCTCCTATAATTCACCCCTCCACTTT; CDR3 protein: CASSSDSLSSYNSPLHF
V gene: TRBV30; clone size: few; D gene: TRBD1; J gene: TRBJ2-1; CDR3 DNA: TGTGCCTGGGGACAGGGGTTAGGGAATGAGCAGTTCTTC; CDR3 protein: CAWGQGLGNEQFF
V gene: TRBV28; clone size: NA; D gene: TRBD1; J gene: TRBJ1-4; CDR3 DNA: TGTGCCAGCAAACCGGACAGGGGAATGAGGAAACTGTTTTTT; CDR3 protein: CASKPDRGMRKLFF
V gene: TRBV13; clone size: NA; D gene: TRBD2; J gene: TRBJ2-5; CDR3 DNA: TGTGCCAGCACCCTAGCTAGCGGGGGGCAAGAGACCCAGTACTTC; CDR3 protein: CASTLASGGQETQYF
V gene: TRBV6-4; clone size: few; D gene: NA; J gene: TRBJ1-1; CDR3 DNA: TGTGCCAGCAGTGAGAGGGCCGGGTTTCTTGCTGAAGCTTTCTTT; CDR3 protein: CASSERAGFLAEAFF
V gene: TRBV28; clone size: NA; D gene: TRBD2; J gene: TRBJ2-2; CDR3 DNA: TGTGCCAGCAGGAGCGGGAGTTTACCCGGGGAGCTGTTTTTT; CDR3 protein: CASRSGSLPGELFF
V gene: TRBV5-1; clone size: once; D gene: TRBD1; J gene: TRBJ2-1; CDR3 DNA: TGCGCCAGCAGTCTTTCTCCCGGGACAGGGAGCTACAATGAGCAGTTCTTC; CDR3 protein: CASSLSPGTGSYNEQFF
V gene: TRBV7-2; clone size: NA; D gene: TRBD1; J gene: TRBJ1-2; CDR3 DNA: TGTGCCAGCAGCGACGGAGGGGGCCGTGTCTTTTTC; CDR3 protein: CASSDGGGRVFF
V gene: TRBV28; clone size: NA; D gene: TRBD1; J gene: TRBJ2-1; CDR3 DNA: TGTGCCAGCAGTTTCCCCCCCGCCGACAGGGGCTCCTACAATGAGCAGTTCTTC; CDR3 protein: CASSFPPADRGSYNEQFF
V gene: TRBV11-2; clone size: NA; D gene: NA; J gene: TRBJ2-7; CDR3 DNA: TGTGCCAGCAGCTTAGCTGGGGTAGCGGTTCCCTACGAGCAGTACTTC; CDR3 protein: CASSLAGVAVPYEQYF
V gene: TRBV7-2; clone size: NA; D gene: TRBD2; J gene: TRBJ2-1; CDR3 DNA: TGTGCCAGCAGCGAGGGACTAGCGGGATGGGATGAGCAGTTCTTC; CDR3 protein: CASSEGLAGWDEQFF
V gene: TRBV10-3; clone size: NA; D gene: NA; J gene: TRBJ2-7; CDR3 DNA: TGTGCCATCAGTGAGTACAGGACAGTAGAACAGTACTTC; CDR3 protein: CAISEYRTVEQYF
V gene: TRBV7-2; clone size: NA; D gene: TRBD1; J gene: TRBJ1-2; CDR3 DNA: TGTGCCAGCAGCCCCCCTAGGGGGACAGGCGGGTACTATGGCTACACCTTC; CDR3 protein: CASSPPRGTGGYYGYTF
V gene: TRBV7-8; clone size: NA; D gene: TRBD1; J gene: TRBJ1-1; CDR3 DNA: TGTGCCAGCAGCTTAAGGGCAGGGGGCGGCACTGAAGCTTTCTTT; CDR3 protein: CASSLRAGGGTEAFF
V gene: TRBV28; clone size: few; D gene: NA; J gene: TRBJ2-7; CDR3 DNA: TGTGCCAGCAGTTCTCCGGGAACCCCAACAGACGAGCAGTACTTC; CDR3 protein: CASSSPGTPTDEQYF
V gene: TRBV19; clone size: NA; D gene: TRBD1; J gene: TRBJ1-6; CDR3 DNA: TGTGCCAGTAGTATAGGCGAAGGGACAGCAAATTCACCCCTCCACTTT; CDR3 protein: CASSIGEGTANSPLHF
V gene: TRBV28; clone size: NA; D gene: NA; J gene: TRBJ2-7; CDR3 DNA: TGTGCCAGCAGTTCTCCGGGACTTTCCGGGAGCTACGAGCAGTACTTC; CDR3 protein: CASSSPGLSGSYEQYF
V gene: TRBV11-1; clone size: NA; D gene: NA; J gene: TRBJ2-4; CDR3 DNA: TGTGCCAGCAGCATGATGGGCGCGGCCAAAAACATTCAGTACTTC; CDR3 protein: CASSMMGAAKNIQYF
V gene: TRBV6-5; clone size: NA; D gene: NA; J gene: TRBJ2-5; CDR3 DNA: TGTGCCAGCAGTTACCGAGGGGCAGGGGTACAAGAGACCCAGTACTTC; CDR3 protein: CASSYRGAGVQETQYF